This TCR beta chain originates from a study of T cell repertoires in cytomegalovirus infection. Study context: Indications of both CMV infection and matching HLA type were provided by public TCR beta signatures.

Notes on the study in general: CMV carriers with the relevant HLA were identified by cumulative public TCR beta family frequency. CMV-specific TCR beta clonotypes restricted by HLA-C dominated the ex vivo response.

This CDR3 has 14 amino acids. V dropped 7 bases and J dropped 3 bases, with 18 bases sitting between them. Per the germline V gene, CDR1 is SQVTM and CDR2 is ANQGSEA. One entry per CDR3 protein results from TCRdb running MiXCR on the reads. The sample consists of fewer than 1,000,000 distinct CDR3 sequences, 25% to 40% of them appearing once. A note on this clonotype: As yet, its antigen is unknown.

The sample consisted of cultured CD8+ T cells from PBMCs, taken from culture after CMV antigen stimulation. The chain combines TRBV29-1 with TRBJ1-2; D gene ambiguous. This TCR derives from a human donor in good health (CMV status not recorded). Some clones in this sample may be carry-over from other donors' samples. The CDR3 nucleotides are TGCAGCGCCAGCCCCTCGGACGGTCACTATGGCTACACCTTC. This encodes CSASPSDGHYGYTF.